A selection of T cell receptor beta chains follows, all from one sample in a study of cytomegalovirus exposure and HLA in healthy donors. Here immunoSEQ multiplex PCR was the method, and the copy in TCRdb shows in-frame clones only, minus some. The sample consists of approximately 160,000 clones, over 75% of them appearing once. Sequenced sample: PBMCs. The receptors were gathered from a woman in her 30s in good health and CMV-seronegative. CDR3s include the opening cysteine and the closing phenylalanine or tryptophan. D genes are given only for firm matches. Clone sizes are given selectively: once, few, many, or a class where the clone is expanded.

TRBV7-3	few	14	NA	TRBJ2-3	TGTGCCAGCAGCTCCTCGAATAGCGGAAATACGCAGTATTTT	CASSSSNSGNTQYF
TRBV7-2	NA	14	TRBD2	TRBJ2-1	TGTGCCAGCAGCCCAGGACTAGTACCCAATGAGCAGTTCTTC	CASSPGLVPNEQFF
TRBV5-6	NA	15	TRBD2	TRBJ2-7	TGTGCCAGCAGCTTGGGTGGGGGGGGGAACTACGAGCAGTACTTC	CASSLGGGGNYEQYF
TRBV10-3	once	18	TRBD2	TRBJ2-7	TGTGCCATCAGTACCGGAACTAGCGGGCGGCTAAACTCCTACGAGCAGTACTTC	CAISTGTSGRLNSYEQYF
TRBV7-9	NA	13	NA	TRBJ2-2	TGTGCCAGCAGCCCAATTTACACCGGGGAGCTGTTTTTT	CASSPIYTGELFF
TRBV19	NA	15	TRBD1	TRBJ1-6	TGTGCCAGTAGTGTTAGACAGGGCTATAATTCACCCCTCCACTTT	CASSVRQGYNSPLHF
TRBV5-4	NA	15	TRBD2	TRBJ2-7	TGTGCCAGCAGCAGAGGGACTAGCGGGATAACCGAGCAGTACTTC	CASSRGTSGITEQYF
TRBV18	NA	15	TRBD1	TRBJ2-7	TGTGCCAGCTCACCAACAGGGGATGTCCTCTACGAGCAGTACTTC	CASSPTGDVLYEQYF
TRBV2	NA	16	NA	TRBJ2-2	TGTGCCAGCAGTCCAAACGGTTTCCTGAACACCGGGGAGCTGTTTTTT	CASSPNGFLNTGELFF
TRBV7-8	few	13	NA	TRBJ1-2	TGTGCCAGCAGCCAACGGACAGCTTTGGGCTACACCTTC	CASSQRTALGYTF
TRBV12-5	once	15	NA	TRBJ2-1	TGTGCTAGTTCACCCCTCGGCGGCTTCTACAATGAGCAGTTCTTC	CASSPLGGFYNEQFF
TRBV7-3	NA	15	TRBD1	TRBJ1-6	TGTGCCAGCAGCCTCGGACAGGGAAATAATTCACCCCTCCACTTT	CASSLGQGNNSPLHF
TRBV19	NA	16	TRBD2	TRBJ2-7	TGTGCCAGTAGTATGACGTCGACTAGCGGGAGCTTAGAGCAGTACTTC	CASSMTSTSGSLEQYF
TRBV9	few	14	TRBD1	TRBJ1-4	TGTGCCAGCAGCGCCGGGACAGGGGCTGAAAAACTGTTTTTT	CASSAGTGAEKLFF
TRBV28	NA	17	TRBD2	TRBJ2-3	TGTGCCAGCAGTTCCGCTCGGACTAGCGGGAGCACAGATACGCAGTATTTT	CASSSARTSGSTDTQYF
TRBV5-1	NA	14	NA	TRBJ2-1	TGCGCCAGCAGCTGGGAGAGCTCCTACAATGAGCAGTTCTTC	CASSWESSYNEQFF
TRBV28	NA	16	TRBD1	TRBJ2-7	TGTGCCAGCAGTTCCCCTATTGACAGGGCTATGAACGAGCAGTACTTC	CASSSPIDRAMNEQYF
TRBV28	NA	13	TRBD2	TRBJ2-5	TGTGCCACTACTAGCGGGTCCCAAGAGACCCAGTACTTC	CATTSGSQETQYF
TRBV30	few	15	NA	TRBJ1-6	TGTGCCTGGAGTCCTTCTACACCCGGAGGTTCACCCCTCCACTTT	CAWSPSTPGGSPLHF
TRBV5-1	NA	15	TRBD1	TRBJ2-7	TGCGCCAGCAGCTTGGGACAGGGGCCAACCTACGAGCAGTACTTC	CASSLGQGPTYEQYF
TRBV30	NA	15	TRBD2	TRBJ2-5	TGTGCCTGGAGTGTACTAGCGGGGCCCCAAGAGACCCAGTACTTC	CAWSVLAGPQETQYF
TRBV27	once	13	TRBD1	TRBJ1-1	TGTGCCAGCCTCCGACAGGGGAACACTGAAGCTTTCTTT	CASLRQGNTEAFF
TRBV28	NA	14	NA	TRBJ2-7	TGTGCCAGCAGCTTTCGACTTGGGGCCGACGAGCAGTACTTC	CASSFRLGADEQYF
TRBV5-1	NA	14	NA	TRBJ1-1	TGCGCCAGCAGCTTGGGGGGAGGGGAACCTGAAGCTTTCTTT	CASSLGGGEPEAFF
TRBV28	NA	15	NA	TRBJ2-7	TGTGCCAGCAGTTTAGGGAGCCGCCTAACATCGGGGCAGTACTTC	CASSLGSRLTSGQYF
TRBV11-3	NA	16	TRBD2	TRBJ2-3	TGTGCCAGCAGCCCCCAGGGTAGCGGGCACACAGATACGCAGTATTTT	CASSPQGSGHTDTQYF
TRBV6-6	NA	14	NA	TRBJ1-4	TGTGCCAGCAACCAACAGGGATCCACCGAAAAACTGTTTTTT	CASNQQGSTEKLFF